These 31 T cell receptor beta chains were all obtained from the same sample, sequenced in a study of blood T cells in healthy people across ages. Next came a second PCR, run for about 7 to 12 cycles, which used a sample-barcoded 5' primer along with a J-beta primer mix. TCRdb itself ran the 5' RACE reads through MiXCR, one entry per CDR3 protein. This table has roughly 1,700,000 distinct CDR3 sequences, 28% appearing once. Material for sequencing was blood. Receptor source: a woman aged 25 to 39 in good health.

V is TRBV20-1 and J is TRBJ2-7; tentative D call: TRBD2 (6 bases). CDR1 is DFQATT, CDR2 SNEGSKA, per germline (reference sequence). This CDR3 spans 14 amino acids. The V end lost 5 bases, the J end lost 7 bases, and 21 bases lay between the germline ends. Written as DNA, the CDR3 is TGCAGTGCTTTCCGAGAACGCGGGGCCCGGGAGCAGTACTTC. Translated, it gives CSAFRERGAREQYF.

This clonotype appeared a few times. The chain uses TRBV6-1 and TRBJ1-5; perhaps TRBD1 as D (5 bases). V was cut by 8 bases and J by 0 bases, with 20 bases left in between. The CDR3 is 17 residues long. Germline V CDR1 and CDR2: MNHNS, SASEGT. The CDR3 loop reads CASLSGSVGISNQPQHF. The DNA of the CDR3 is TGTGCCAGCCTCTCAGGGTCTGTTGGGATTAGCAATCAGCCCCAGCATTTT.

This chain links TRBV15 with TRBJ2-7, with D possibly being TRBD1 (6 bases). Germline V gives CDR1 LNHNV, CDR2 YYDKDF (reference sequence). V gave up 5 bases and J gave up 7 bases, with 15 bases separating them. This CDR3 contains 13 residues. CDR3: CATSRSGVPEQYF. The CDR3 DNA follows: TGTGCCACCAGCCGGTCAGGGGTCCCTGAGCAGTACTTC.

This clonotype has only a few counts. The gene calls are TRBV20-1 and TRBJ1-4; weak D call: TRBD1 (5 bases). The germline V gene encodes CDR1 DFQATT and CDR2 SNEGSKA (reference sequence). The CDR3 has 11 residues. Between the trimmed V and J ends, which lost 5 bases and 7 bases, there was a span of 8 bases. The CDR3 protein is CSAGRGEKLFF. The DNA for the CDR3 is TGCAGTGCTGGGAGGGGTGAAAAACTGTTTTTT.

V is TRBV2 and J is TRBJ2-7; D unclear. Germline V gives CDR1 SNHLY, CDR2 FYNNEI. V was clipped by 5 bases and J by 4 bases, with 18 bases between them. The CDR3 has 15 amino acids. The CDR3 here is CASSSGRRLVYEQYF. CDR3 bases: TGTGCCAGCAGTTCCGGACGTCGACTCGTATACGAGCAGTACTTC.

With respect to this clonotype: A junction boundary mismatches the germline segment, possibly from a read error. This chain connects TRBV15 to TRBJ1-2; 10 bases align to TRBD1. Germline V gene sequence: CDR1 LNHNV, CDR2 YYDKDF (reference sequence). The CDR3 spans 15 residues. CDR3 nucleotide sequence: TGTGCCGCCAGCAGGAAGACAGGGGGCTCTTATGGCTACACCTTC. Translating it yields CAASRKTGGSYGYTF.

This clonotype was detected many times. This chain uses TRBV6-2 or TRBV6-3 with TRBJ2-1, with D possibly TRBD2 on 8 matching bases. Germline CDR1 and CDR2: MNHEY and SVGEGT. The V end lost 6 bases, the J end lost 15 bases, and 18 bases lay between the germline ends. The CDR3 is 12 residues long. In nucleotides, the CDR3 is TGTGCCAGCAGCAGGGGGGGACTAGTGTGGTTCTTC. This translates into CASSRGGLVWFF.

This clonotype was counted a few times. The chain joins TRBV12-3 or TRBV12-4 to TRBJ1-5, with a weak D call TRBD1 (5 bases). CDR3 length: 16 amino acids. V was trimmed by 6 bases and J by 0 bases, leaving 15 bases between them. CDR3: CASSPNKGYSNQPQHF. The CDR3 DNA sequence: TGTGCCAGCAGCCCGAATAAGGGGTATAGCAATCAGCCCCAGCATTTT.

CDR3 sequence (DNA): TGTGCCAGCAGTAACGGACGGCTGAAGCTGTTTTTT. Amino acids: CASSNGRLKLFF. The V call is TRBV6-5, the J call TRBJ2-2; D gene ambiguous. CDR1 is MNHEY, CDR2 SVGAGI, per germline. This CDR3 comprises 12 residues. V lost 5 bases to trimming and J lost 12 bases, with 13 bases between them.

In this sample, this clonotype turned up a few times. The chain recombines TRBV12-3 or TRBV12-4 with TRBJ1-2; 9 bases align to TRBD1. The CDR3 is 13 amino acids. V lost 5 bases and J lost 8; bases outside the gene matches: 6. The DNA for the CDR3 is TGTGCCAGCAGTCACCGGACAGGGGTCGGCTACACCTTC. As protein: CASSHRTGVGYTF.

The chain combines TRBV20-1 with TRBJ2-1; TRBD2 matches at 7 bases. Per germline, CDR1 DFQATT and CDR2 SNEGSKA (reference sequence). This CDR3 is 16 amino acids long. V lost 0 bases, J lost 0 bases, and 5 bases stayed unmatched. The DNA for the CDR3 is TGCAGTGCTAGAGATGCGACTAGCCCCTCCTACAATGAGCAGTTCTTC. Its protein product is CSARDATSPSYNEQFF.

This rearrangement joins TRBV7-9 to TRBJ2-3; no definite D call. There are 16 residues in the CDR3. Germline V CDR1 and CDR2: SEHNR, FQNEAQ (reference sequence). With 1 base removed from V and 3 bases from J, the gap between germline ends came to 14 bases. As DNA, the CDR3 is TGTGCCAGCAGCTTAGAGACCTCAGGCGAAACAGATACGCAGTATTTT. Its translation is CASSLETSGETDTQYF. Combining the CDR3 with reference TRBV7-9 and TRBJ2-3 gives the whole variable domain DTGVSQNPRHKITKRGQNVTFRCDPISEHNRLYWYRQTLGQGPEFLTYFQNEAQLEKSRLLSDRFSAERPKGSFSTLEIQRTEQGDSAMYLCASSLETSGETDTQYFGPGTRLTVL.

This clonotype was recorded many times. This chain uses TRBV29-1 with TRBJ2-3; D unresolved. The V gene lost 1 base and the J gene lost 1 base, with 6 bases spanning the gap. Looked up from germline, CDR1 is SQVTM and CDR2 is ANQGSEA. The CDR3 consists of 13 residues. For the CDR3, the DNA is TGCAGCGTTGAAGGCAGACGCACAGATACGCAGTATTTT. It is translated as CSVEGRRTDTQYF.

In this sample, this clonotype turned up once. V usage is TRBV7-9 and J usage is TRBJ1-4; 8 nucleotides agree with TRBD1. Germline V CDR1 and CDR2: SEHNR, FQNEAQ (reference sequence). This CDR3 comprises 15 residues. V shed 3 bases, J shed 5 bases, and the junction held 5 bases outside the gene matches. The CDR3 reads CASSFVRGLNEKLFF. The CDR3 nucleotides read TGTGCCAGCAGCTTCGTCAGGGGGCTAAATGAAAAACTGTTTTTT.

The J gene is TRBJ2-1, the V gene TRBV7-8; 12 positions agree with TRBD2. Losses at the gene ends were 5 bases for V and 4 bases for J; bases not matched to a gene: 6. CDR1 is SGHVS, CDR2 FQNEAQ, per germline. This CDR3 contains 16 residues. The DNA of the CDR3 is TGTGCCAGCAGCCCTATGCTAGCGGGAGGGTACAATGAGCAGTTCTTC. It codes for CASSPMLAGGYNEQFF.

This clonotype was counted a few times. The genes are TRBV19 and TRBJ2-3; D gene unclear. This CDR3 is built from 19 residues. V was trimmed by 5 bases and J by 0 bases, leaving 24 bases between them. CDR1 and CDR2 (germline): LNHDA, SQIVND (reference sequence). The DNA of the CDR3 is TGTGCCAGTAGTCGGACCTCCAGGACCGTTAAAGGTAGCACAGATACGCAGTATTTT. This gives the protein CASSRTSRTVKGSTDTQYF.

The chain uses TRBV27 and TRBJ1-5; possibly TRBD1 for D (6 bases). The CDR3 is made up of 14 amino acids. V lost 6 bases to trimming and J lost 12 bases, with 21 bases between them. Germline lookup yields CDR1 MNHEY and CDR2 SMNVEV (reference sequence). The CDR3 here is CASSLRTGDTLQHF. In DNA, the CDR3 is TGTGCCAGCAGCCTCCGAACGGGGGACACCCTCCAGCATTTT.

The gene calls are TRBV20-1 and TRBJ1-5; D perhaps matches TRBD1 (5 bases). The CDR3 length is 15 residues. The germline CDR1 and CDR2 sequences are DFQATT and SNEGSKA (reference sequence). Trimming pared 3 bases from V and 3 bases from J, leaving 15 bases between. Written as DNA, the CDR3 is TGCAGTGCTAGCCTATCGGGGCAGCTCAATCAGCCCCAGCATTTT. Translated: CSASLSGQLNQPQHF.

As to this clonotype: The junction differs from germline at one of its ends, possibly a read error. The chain recombines TRBV7-8 with TRBJ1-2, with D hard to call. This CDR3 has 12 amino acids. The germline CDR1 and CDR2 sequences are SGHVS and FQNEAQ. In DNA, the CDR3 is TGTGCCAGCAGCTTAGGACGCTATGGCCACACCTTC. Protein: CASSLGRYGHTF.

This clonotype was seen only a few times. The V call is TRBV20-1, the J call TRBJ1-1; D unclear. CDR1 is DFQATT, CDR2 SNEGSKA, per germline (reference sequence). Trimming removed 5 bases from V and 2 bases from J, with 15 bases in between. CDR3 length: 14 residues. CDR3 nucleotides: TGCAGTGCTCTTCTCCCCCCGGGTAACACTGAAGCTTTCTTT. Translating it yields CSALLPPGNTEAFF.

This clonotype was found a few times. The chain has TRBV20-1 and TRBJ2-3, with D unresolved. This CDR3 is built from 12 residues. The germline CDR1 and CDR2 sequences are DFQATT and SNEGSKA (reference sequence). V dropped 5 bases and J dropped 4 bases, with 10 bases sitting between them. The chain's CDR3 is CSAQEVADTQYF. Written as DNA, the CDR3 is TGCAGTGCTCAGGAAGTGGCAGATACGCAGTATTTT.

This chain uses TRBV20-1 with TRBJ2-1; 7 nucleotides agree with TRBD2. The CDR3 totals 14 residues. Trimming removed 5 bases from V and 3 bases from J; junction bases left unmatched: 7. The germline gives CDR1 DFQATT, CDR2 SNEGSKA (reference sequence). CDR3 residues: CSARLAASYNEQFF. The CDR3 DNA is TGCAGTGCTCGGCTAGCGGCAAGCTACAATGAGCAGTTCTTC.

This clonotype was detected a few times. The chain links TRBV20-1 to TRBJ1-6, with 10 positions matching TRBD1. The germline V gene has CDR1 DFQATT and CDR2 SNEGSKA (reference sequence). V was clipped by 5 bases and J by 6 bases; unmatched bases: 7. The CDR3 extends over 15 amino acids. The CDR3 nucleotides are TGCAGTGCTCCGGGACAGGGGAACCCTAATTCACCCCTCCACTTT. Amino acid sequence: CSAPGQGNPNSPLHF.

V is TRBV5-1 and J is TRBJ2-3; D is perhaps TRBD2 (6 bases). Looked up from germline, CDR1 is SGHRS and CDR2 is YFSETQ. The CDR3 is 15 amino acids. The V end lost 4 bases, the J end lost 2 bases, and 14 bases lay between the germline ends. CDR3 nucleotide sequence: TGCGCCAGCAGCCTGGGACTCCCGAACACAGATACGCAGTATTTT. Its translation is CASSLGLPNTDTQYF.

The chain joins TRBV12-3 or TRBV12-4 to TRBJ2-3, with 11 bases identical to TRBD2. V was pared by 6 bases and J by 0 bases, with 23 bases of the junction left unmatched. The CDR3 has 22 amino acids. This CDR3 reads CASRGQGRFPGTSGSSTDTQYF. DNA for the CDR3: TGTGCCAGCAGGGGACAGGGAAGGTTCCCTGGGACTAGCGGATCTAGCACAGATACGCAGTATTTT.

Concerning this clonotype itself: An end of the junction does not agree with germline; a read error may underlie this. This chain uses TRBV10-1 with TRBJ1-3, with D perhaps matching TRBD1 (6 bases). The CDR3 has 13 amino acids. Germline V gives CDR1 WNHNN, CDR2 SYGVQD (reference sequence). CDR3 in amino acids: CASSEGGGDTTYF. For the CDR3, the DNA is TGCGCCAGCAGTGAAGGAGGAGGGGACACCACATATTTT.

This clonotype was seen more than once but under ten times. The rearrangement uses TRBV5-5 and TRBJ2-4, with D possibly being TRBD1 (6 bases). CDR1 SGHKS and CDR2 YYEKEE come from the germline V gene (reference sequence). Between the trimmed V and J ends, which lost 4 bases and 1 base, there was a span of 12 bases. The CDR3 totals 15 residues. CDR3 protein: CASSRVRGAKNIQYF. For the CDR3, the DNA is TGTGCCAGCAGCCGGGTGAGGGGGGCCAAAAACATTCAGTACTTC.

This chain links TRBV12-3 or TRBV12-4 with TRBJ2-7; no reliable D call. Deletions cut 1 base from V and 3 bases from J, with 16 bases between. The CDR3 loop spans 16 amino acids. The CDR3 is CASSLEDRTAYYEQYF. The CDR3 DNA is TGTGCCAGCAGTTTAGAAGACCGGACGGCGTACTACGAGCAGTACTTC.

The gene calls are TRBV18 and TRBJ2-1, with 8 bases aligning to TRBD2. Germline CDR1 is KGHSH and CDR2 is LQKENI. The CDR3 consists of 15 residues. V was pared by 2 bases and J by 7 bases, with 7 bases of the junction left unmatched. The CDR3 protein is CASSPRREGKNEQFF. The CDR3, as DNA: TGTGCCAGCTCACCAAGACGGGAGGGCAAAAATGAGCAGTTCTTC.

V usage is TRBV29-1 and J usage is TRBJ2-5, with a tentative D call TRBD2 (5 bases). The CDR3 runs to 13 residues. Germline-derived CDR1 and CDR2 are SQVTM and ANQGSEA. Trimming shortened V by 7 bases and J by 2 bases, and 14 bases separated the two germline ends. Here the CDR3 reads CSAEGGWQETQYF. The CDR3 region has the DNA TGCAGCGCCGAGGGCGGCTGGCAAGAGACCCAGTACTTC.

This clonotype was counted many times. This chain connects TRBV29-1 to TRBJ2-7; 7 nucleotides match TRBD1. J gave up 3 bases and V 7 bases, and 3 bases lay outside the gene matches. Germline CDR1 reads SQVTM; CDR2 reads ANQGSEA. The CDR3 runs to 11 residues. The CDR3 reads CSGGQVYEQYF. The CDR3 nucleotides read TGCAGCGGCGGACAGGTCTACGAGCAGTACTTC.